The sequence of this T cell receptor (beta chain) was determined in a study of shared clonotypes between healthy human individuals. General study findings and limits: Rarefaction gave evidence that sorted-subset sequencing remained incomplete despite large depth. Larger estimated richness was generally recorded for naive subsets relative to memory subsets.

Original processing notes: As immunoSEQ supplied junction-only sequences (without quality scores), filtering differed. The method was immunoSEQ multiplex PCR; TCRdb's version includes in-frame clones alone and lacks a portion of them. V and J calls and clone size are as listed in that table; D and trimming were resolved from the DNA. The sample lists nearly 1 million clones; roughly 72% were seen once. Germline CDR1 reads GTSNPN; CDR2 reads SVGIG (reference sequence). Trimming shortened V by 2 bases and J by 4 bases, and 7 bases separated the two germline ends. CDR3 length: 12 residues. Notes on this clone: Antigen specificity is unknown.

Those who donated were healthy HIV-negative adults, with no recent acute infections or vaccinations reported. The source material was memory CD4+ T cells sorted from blood. The subset denotes: CD45RA-negative fraction. The sequence was obtained from a young man in good health. The chain couples TRBV30 to TRBJ2-3, with D unclear. CDR3: CAWSLGADTQYF. The DNA of the CDR3 is TGTGCCTGGAGTCTAGGCGCAGATACGCAGTATTTT.